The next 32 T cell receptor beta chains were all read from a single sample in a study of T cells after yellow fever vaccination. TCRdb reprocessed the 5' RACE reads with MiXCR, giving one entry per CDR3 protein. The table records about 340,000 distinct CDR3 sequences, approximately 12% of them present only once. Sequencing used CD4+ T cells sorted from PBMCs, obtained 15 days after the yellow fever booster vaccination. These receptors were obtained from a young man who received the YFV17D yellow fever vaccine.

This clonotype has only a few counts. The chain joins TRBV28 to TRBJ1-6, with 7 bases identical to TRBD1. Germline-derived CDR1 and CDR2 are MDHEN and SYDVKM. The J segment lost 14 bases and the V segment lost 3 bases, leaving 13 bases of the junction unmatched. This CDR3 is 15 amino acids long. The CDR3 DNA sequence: TGTGCCAGCAGTTTTGCGGGGACAGACCTTATCACCCTCCACTTT. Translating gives CASSFAGTDLITLHF.

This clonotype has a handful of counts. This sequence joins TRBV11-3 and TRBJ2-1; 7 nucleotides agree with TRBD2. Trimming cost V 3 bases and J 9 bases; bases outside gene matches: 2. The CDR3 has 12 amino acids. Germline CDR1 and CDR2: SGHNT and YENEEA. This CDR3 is CASSFGEGEQFF. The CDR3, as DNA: TGTGCCAGCAGCTTCGGGGAGGGTGAGCAGTTCTTC.

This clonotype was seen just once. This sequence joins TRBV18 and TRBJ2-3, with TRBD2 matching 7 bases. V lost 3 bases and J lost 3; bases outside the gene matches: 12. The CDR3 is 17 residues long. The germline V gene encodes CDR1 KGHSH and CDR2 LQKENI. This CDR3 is CASSPVTSLSLTDTQYF. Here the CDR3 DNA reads TGTGCCAGCTCACCCGTGACTAGCCTTAGCCTGACAGATACGCAGTATTTT.

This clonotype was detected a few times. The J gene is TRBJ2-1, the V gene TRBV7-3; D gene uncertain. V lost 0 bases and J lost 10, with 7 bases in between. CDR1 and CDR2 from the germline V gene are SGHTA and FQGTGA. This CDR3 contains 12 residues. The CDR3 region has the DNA TGTGCCAGCAGCTTAACGGAAGGGGAGCAGTTCTTC. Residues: CASSLTEGEQFF.

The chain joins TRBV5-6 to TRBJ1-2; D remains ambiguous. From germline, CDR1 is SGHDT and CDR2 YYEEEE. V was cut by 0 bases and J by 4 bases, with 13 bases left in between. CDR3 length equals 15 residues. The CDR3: CASSLGPLDTYGYTF. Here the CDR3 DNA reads TGTGCCAGCAGCTTGGGTCCGTTAGACACCTATGGCTACACCTTC.

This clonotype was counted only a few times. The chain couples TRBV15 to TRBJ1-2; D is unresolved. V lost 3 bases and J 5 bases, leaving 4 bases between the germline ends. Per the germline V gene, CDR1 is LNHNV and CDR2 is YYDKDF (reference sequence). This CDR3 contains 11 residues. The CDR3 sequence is CATSRGYGYTF. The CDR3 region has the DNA TGTGCCACCAGCAGGGGATATGGCTACACCTTC. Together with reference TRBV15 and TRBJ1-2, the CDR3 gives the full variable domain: DAMVIQNPRYQVTQFGKPVTLSCSQTLNHNVMYWYQQKSSQAPKLLFHYYDKDFNNEADTPDNFQSRRPNTSFCFLDIRSPGLGDTAMYLCATSRGYGYTFGSGTRLTVV.

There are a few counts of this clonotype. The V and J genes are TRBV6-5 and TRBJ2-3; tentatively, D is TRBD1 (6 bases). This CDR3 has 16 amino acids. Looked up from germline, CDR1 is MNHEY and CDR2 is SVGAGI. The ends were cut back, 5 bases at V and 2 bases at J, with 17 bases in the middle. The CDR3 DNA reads TGTGCCAGCAGTCAATCGGACAGACCATACACAGATACGCAGTATTTT. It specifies CASSQSDRPYTDTQYF.

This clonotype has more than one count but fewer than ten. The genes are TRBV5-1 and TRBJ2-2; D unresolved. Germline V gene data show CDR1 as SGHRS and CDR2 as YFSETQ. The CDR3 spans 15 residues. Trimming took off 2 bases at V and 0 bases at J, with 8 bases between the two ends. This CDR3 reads CASSLERPNTGELFF. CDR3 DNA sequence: TGCGCCAGCAGCTTAGAACGGCCGAACACCGGGGAGCTGTTTTTT.

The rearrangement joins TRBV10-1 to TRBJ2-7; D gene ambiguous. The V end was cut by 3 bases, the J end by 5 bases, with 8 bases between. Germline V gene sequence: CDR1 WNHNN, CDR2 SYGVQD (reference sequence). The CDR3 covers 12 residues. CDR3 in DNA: TGCGCCAGCAGTGATCAAGGGAACGAGCAGTACTTC. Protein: CASSDQGNEQYF.

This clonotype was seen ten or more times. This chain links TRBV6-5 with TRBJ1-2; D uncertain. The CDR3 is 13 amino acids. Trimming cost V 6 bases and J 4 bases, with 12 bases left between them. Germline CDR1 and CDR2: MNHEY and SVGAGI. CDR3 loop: CASRQPPGYGYTF. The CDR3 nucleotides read TGTGCCAGCAGGCAACCCCCGGGCTATGGCTACACCTTC.

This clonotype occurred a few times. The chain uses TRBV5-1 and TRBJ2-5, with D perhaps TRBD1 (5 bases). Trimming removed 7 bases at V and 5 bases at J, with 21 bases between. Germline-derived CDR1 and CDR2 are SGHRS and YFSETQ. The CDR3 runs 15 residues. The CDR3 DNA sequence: TGCGCCAGCGCCCTTGGGGTGCAGGGTGCGGAGACCCAGTACTTC. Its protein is CASALGVQGAETQYF.

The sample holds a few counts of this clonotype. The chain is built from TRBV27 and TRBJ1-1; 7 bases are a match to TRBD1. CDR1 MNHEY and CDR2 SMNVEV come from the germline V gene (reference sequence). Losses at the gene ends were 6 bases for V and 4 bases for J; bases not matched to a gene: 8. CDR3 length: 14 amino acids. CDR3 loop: CASRLPGGTTEAFF. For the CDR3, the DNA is TGTGCCAGCAGACTCCCAGGGGGAACCACTGAAGCTTTCTTT.

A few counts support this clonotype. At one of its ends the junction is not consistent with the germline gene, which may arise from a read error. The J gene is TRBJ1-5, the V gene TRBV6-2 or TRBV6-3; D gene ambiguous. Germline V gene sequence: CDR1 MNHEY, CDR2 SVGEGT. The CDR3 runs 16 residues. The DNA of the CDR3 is TGTGCCAGCACGTCGGGGTGGAGGAGAGGCAATCAACCCCAGCATTTT. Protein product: CASTSGWRRGNQPQHF.

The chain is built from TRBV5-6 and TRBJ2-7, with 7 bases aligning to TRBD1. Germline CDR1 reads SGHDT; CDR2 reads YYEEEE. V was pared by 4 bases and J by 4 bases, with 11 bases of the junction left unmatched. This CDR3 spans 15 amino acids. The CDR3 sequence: CASSETGRRSYEQYV. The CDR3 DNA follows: TGTGCCAGCAGCGAGACAGGGCGGCGGTCTTACGAGCAGTACGTC.

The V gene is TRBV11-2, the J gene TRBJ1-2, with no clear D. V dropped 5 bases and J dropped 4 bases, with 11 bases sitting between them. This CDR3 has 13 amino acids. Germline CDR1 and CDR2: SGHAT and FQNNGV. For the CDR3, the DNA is TGTGCCAGCAGCCGAGGACGGTCCTATGGCTACACCTTC. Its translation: CASSRGRSYGYTF.

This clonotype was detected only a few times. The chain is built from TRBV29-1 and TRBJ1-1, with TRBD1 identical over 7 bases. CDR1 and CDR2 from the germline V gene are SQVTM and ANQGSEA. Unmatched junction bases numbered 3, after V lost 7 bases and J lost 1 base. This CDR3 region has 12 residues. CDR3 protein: CSAWDRNTEAFF. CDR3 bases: TGCAGCGCCTGGGACAGGAACACTGAAGCTTTCTTT.

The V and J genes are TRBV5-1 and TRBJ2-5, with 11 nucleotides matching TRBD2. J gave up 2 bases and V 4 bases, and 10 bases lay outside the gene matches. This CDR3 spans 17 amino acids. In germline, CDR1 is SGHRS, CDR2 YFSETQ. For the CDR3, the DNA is TGCGCCAGCAGCCGGATAGCGGGGGGGCTTAAACAAGAGACCCAGTACTTC. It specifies CASSRIAGGLKQETQYF.

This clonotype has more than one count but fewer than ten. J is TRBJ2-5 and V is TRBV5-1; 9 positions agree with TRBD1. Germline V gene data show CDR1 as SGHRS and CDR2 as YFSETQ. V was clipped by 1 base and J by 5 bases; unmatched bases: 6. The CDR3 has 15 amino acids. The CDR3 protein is CASSLKQGALETQYF. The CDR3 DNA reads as TGCGCCAGCAGCTTGAAACAGGGGGCTTTGGAGACCCAGTACTTC.

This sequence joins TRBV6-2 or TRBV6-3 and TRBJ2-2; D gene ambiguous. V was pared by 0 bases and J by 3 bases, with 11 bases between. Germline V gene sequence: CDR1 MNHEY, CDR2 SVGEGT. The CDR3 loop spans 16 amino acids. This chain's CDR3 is CASSYSSSHHTGELFF. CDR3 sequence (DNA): TGTGCCAGCAGTTACTCGTCCTCGCACCACACCGGGGAGCTGTTTTTT.

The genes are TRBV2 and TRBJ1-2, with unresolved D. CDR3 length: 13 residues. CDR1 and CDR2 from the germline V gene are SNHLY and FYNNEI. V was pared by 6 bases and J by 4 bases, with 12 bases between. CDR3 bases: TGTGCCAGCAGCGGCCTGATTATCTATGGCTACACCTTC. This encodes CASSGLIIYGYTF.

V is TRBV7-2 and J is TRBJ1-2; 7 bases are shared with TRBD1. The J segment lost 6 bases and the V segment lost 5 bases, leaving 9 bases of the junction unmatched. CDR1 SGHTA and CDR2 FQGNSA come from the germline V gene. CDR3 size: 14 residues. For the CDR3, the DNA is TGTGCCAGCAGCCTCGACAGGGTGGCCCATGGCTACACCTTC. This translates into CASSLDRVAHGYTF.

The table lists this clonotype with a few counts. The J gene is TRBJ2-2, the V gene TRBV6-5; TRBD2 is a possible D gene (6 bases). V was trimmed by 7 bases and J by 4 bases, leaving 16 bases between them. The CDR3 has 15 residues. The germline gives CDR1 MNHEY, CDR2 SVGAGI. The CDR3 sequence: CASTGWDGGTGELFF. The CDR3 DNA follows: TGTGCCAGCACGGGTTGGGACGGGGGCACCGGGGAGCTGTTTTTT.

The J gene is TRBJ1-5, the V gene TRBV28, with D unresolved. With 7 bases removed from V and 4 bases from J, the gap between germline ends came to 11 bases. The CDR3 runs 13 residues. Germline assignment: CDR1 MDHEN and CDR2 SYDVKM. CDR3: CASTPPRNQPQHF. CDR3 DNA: TGTGCCAGCACCCCGCCCCGGAATCAGCCCCAGCATTTT.

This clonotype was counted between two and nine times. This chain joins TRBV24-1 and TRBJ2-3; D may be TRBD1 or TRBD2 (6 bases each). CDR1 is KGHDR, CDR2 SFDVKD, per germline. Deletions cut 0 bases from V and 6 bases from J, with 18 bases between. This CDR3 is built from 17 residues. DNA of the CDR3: TGTGCCACCAGTGATTTGGGAAAGAGGGGGGCGGGGGATACGCAGTATTTT. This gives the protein CATSDLGKRGAGDTQYF.

The CDR3 nucleotides read TGTGCCAGCAGCTTAGAGGCTACTAGCGGGGCGCAGTATTTT. It codes for CASSLEATSGAQYF. This sequence joins TRBV7-2 and TRBJ2-3; 10 bases map to TRBD2. The CDR3 contains 14 residues. V was clipped by 1 base and J by 10 bases; unmatched bases: 5. Germline CDR1 and CDR2: SGHTA and FQGNSA.

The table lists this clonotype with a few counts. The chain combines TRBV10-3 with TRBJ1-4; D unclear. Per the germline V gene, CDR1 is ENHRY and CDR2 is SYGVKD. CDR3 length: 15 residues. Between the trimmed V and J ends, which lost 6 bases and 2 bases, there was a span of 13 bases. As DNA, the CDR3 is TGTGCCATCAGGGAAAATTCCGGGACTAATGAAAAACTGTTTTTT. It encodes CAIRENSGTNEKLFF.

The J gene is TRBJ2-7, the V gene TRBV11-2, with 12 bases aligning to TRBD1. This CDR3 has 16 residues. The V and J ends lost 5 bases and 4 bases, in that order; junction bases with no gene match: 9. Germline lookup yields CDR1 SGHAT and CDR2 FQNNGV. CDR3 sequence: CASSALGQGARYEQYF. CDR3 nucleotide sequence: TGTGCCAGCAGCGCCCTGGGACAGGGGGCGCGGTACGAGCAGTACTTC.

CDR3 amino acids: CASSEGQGSGTQYF. CDR3 DNA sequence: TGTGCCAGCAGCGAGGGACAGGGGTCGGGGACCCAGTACTTC. This chain connects TRBV7-2 to TRBJ2-5, with 10 bases lining up with TRBD1. In germline, CDR1 is SGHTA, CDR2 FQGNSA. Trimming removed 5 bases from V and 7 bases from J; junction bases left unmatched: 7. This CDR3 region has 14 residues.

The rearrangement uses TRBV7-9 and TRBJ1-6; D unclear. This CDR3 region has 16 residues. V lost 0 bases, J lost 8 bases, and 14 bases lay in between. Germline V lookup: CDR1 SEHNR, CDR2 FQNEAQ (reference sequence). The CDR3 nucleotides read TGTGCCAGCAGCTTAGCTCCCTTGTTGCCGGATTCACCCCTCCACTTT. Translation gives CASSLAPLLPDSPLHF.

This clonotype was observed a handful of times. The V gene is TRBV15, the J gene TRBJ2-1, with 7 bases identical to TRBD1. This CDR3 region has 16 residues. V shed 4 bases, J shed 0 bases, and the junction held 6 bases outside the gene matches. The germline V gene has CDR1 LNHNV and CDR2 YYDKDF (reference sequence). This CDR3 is CATSKGQTSSYNEQFF. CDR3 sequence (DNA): TGTGCCACCAGCAAGGGACAGACGAGCTCCTACAATGAGCAGTTCTTC.

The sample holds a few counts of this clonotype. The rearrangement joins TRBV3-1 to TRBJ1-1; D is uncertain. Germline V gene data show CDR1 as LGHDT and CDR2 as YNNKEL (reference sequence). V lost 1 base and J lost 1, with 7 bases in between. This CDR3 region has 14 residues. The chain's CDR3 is CASSQAPPNTEAFF. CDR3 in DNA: TGTGCCAGCAGCCAAGCCCCCCCGAACACTGAAGCTTTCTTT.

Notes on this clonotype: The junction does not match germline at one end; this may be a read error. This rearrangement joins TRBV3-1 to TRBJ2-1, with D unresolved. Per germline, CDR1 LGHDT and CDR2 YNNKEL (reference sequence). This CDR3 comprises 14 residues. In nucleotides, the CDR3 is TGTGCCAGCAGCCAAGGCGAAAAGGCCGCTGGCGACACTTTC. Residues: CASSQGEKAAGDTF.